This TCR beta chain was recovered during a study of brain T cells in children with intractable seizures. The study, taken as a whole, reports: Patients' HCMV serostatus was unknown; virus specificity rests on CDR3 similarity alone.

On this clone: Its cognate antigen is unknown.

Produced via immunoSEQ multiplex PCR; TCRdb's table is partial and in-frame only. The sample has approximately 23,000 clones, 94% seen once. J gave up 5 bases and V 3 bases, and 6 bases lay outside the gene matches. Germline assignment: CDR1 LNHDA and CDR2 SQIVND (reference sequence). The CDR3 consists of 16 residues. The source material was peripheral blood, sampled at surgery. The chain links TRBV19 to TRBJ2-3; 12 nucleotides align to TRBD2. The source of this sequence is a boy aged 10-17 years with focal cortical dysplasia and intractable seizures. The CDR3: CASSIPTSGRLDTQYF. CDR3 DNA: TGTGCCAGTAGTATTCCCACTAGCGGGAGGTTAGATACGCAGTATTTT.